The 18 T cell receptor beta chains reported below all come from one sample, sequenced in a study of spatial heterogeneity in lung cancer. Indicated time point: blood at routine non-recurrence follow-up after resection. Sequencing of whole RNA from tumor, nontumor lung or frozen PBMC involved no sorting. TCRdb re-called the 5' RACE reads with MiXCR, one entry per CDR3 protein. The sample has under 150,000 distinct CDR3 sequences, more than 9% seen once. The sample here was PBMCs, taken at follow-up. These receptor sequences come from a male donor with early-stage non-small cell lung cancer.

Turning to this clonotype: It may be a read error: a sequence one base away is much more abundant. The V call is TRBV10-3, the J call TRBJ2-7, with 8 nucleotides matching TRBD2. The CDR3 is made up of 16 amino acids. The V segment lost 4 bases and the J segment 0 bases; nucleotides outside the gene matches: 8. Germline V lookup: CDR1 ENHRY, CDR2 SYGVKD. CDR3 amino acids: CAISANTLAGSYEQYF. The CDR3 bases are TGTGCCATCAGTGCGAACACGCTAGCGGGCTCCTACGAGCAGTACTTC.

There are a few counts of this clonotype. CDR3 DNA: TGTGCCAGCAGCCCCGGCCCCGCAAGGGGCTACACCTTC. It yields the protein CASSPGPARGYTF. The chain is built from TRBV5-5 and TRBJ1-2; D is unclear. This CDR3 spans 13 amino acids. In germline, CDR1 is SGHKS, CDR2 YYEKEE (reference sequence). V shed 4 bases and J shed 8 bases, with 15 bases lying between them.

This chain links TRBV4-2 with TRBJ2-2; no clear D gene. V was pared by 0 bases and J by 3 bases, with 5 bases between. CDR1 and CDR2 from the germline V gene are LGHNA and YNFKEQ. There are 14 residues in the CDR3. The CDR3 spells CASSQDQYTGELFF. CDR3 in DNA: TGTGCCAGCAGCCAAGATCAGTACACCGGGGAGCTGTTTTTT.

This clonotype was seen ten or more times. Here the CDR3 DNA reads TGCGCCAGCAGTGAGGGGGCTCCGAACACTGAAGCTTTCTTT. The encoded protein is CASSEGAPNTEAFF. J is TRBJ1-1 and V is TRBV10-2; TRBD1 might be the D (5 bases). The CDR3 has 14 residues. Germline V gene lookup returns CDR1 WSHSY and CDR2 SAAADI. The V and J ends lost 2 bases and 1 base respectively, with 8 bases between them.

This clonotype appeared a few times. V gene TRBV7-2 combines with J gene TRBJ2-1; D gene uncertain. From germline, CDR1 is SGHTA and CDR2 FQGNSA. V lost 2 bases, J lost 9 bases, and 14 bases lay in between. The CDR3 has 14 amino acids. CDR3 in DNA: TGTGCCAGCAGCTTATATTCCCCCAGCTTTGAGCAGTTCTTC. As protein: CASSLYSPSFEQFF.

The chain joins TRBV7-2 to TRBJ2-5, with D possibly being TRBD2 (6 bases). V lost 4 bases, J lost 5 bases, and 14 bases lay in between. The length of the CDR3 is 14 residues. From germline, CDR1 is SGHTA and CDR2 FQGNSA. The CDR3 bases are TGTGCCAGCAGCTCTGGGACTCCCCGGGAGACCCAGTACTTC. Residues: CASSSGTPRETQYF. Using reference TRBV7-2 and TRBJ2-5 for the parts outside the CDR3, the full variable domain is GAGVSQSPSNKVTEKGKDVELRCDPISGHTALYWYRQSLGQGLEFLIYFQGNSAPDKSGLPSDRFSAERTGGSVSTLTIQRTQQEDSAVYLCASSSGTPRETQYFGPGTRLLVL.

This clonotype was recorded a few times. Here the CDR3 reads CATSDITVNYGYTF. In nucleotides, the CDR3 is TGTGCCACCAGTGATATCACAGTGAACTATGGCTACACCTTC. The J gene is TRBJ1-2, the V gene TRBV24-1, with D hard to call. This CDR3 spans 14 amino acids. V was clipped by 3 bases and J by 2 bases, with 9 bases between them. Germline assignment: CDR1 KGHDR and CDR2 SFDVKD.

This clonotype occurred a few times. This chain connects TRBV6-5 to TRBJ1-5; maybe TRBD1 (5 bases). This CDR3 contains 13 residues. The V end lost 6 bases, the J end lost 1 base, and 7 bases lay between the germline ends. Germline V gene sequence: CDR1 MNHEY, CDR2 SVGAGI. CDR3 bases: TGTGCCAGCAGACGGGGGAGCAATCAGCCCCAGCATTTT. Translated, it gives CASRRGSNQPQHF.

The chain is built from TRBV4-2 and TRBJ2-1, with TRBD2 matching 11 bases. V dropped 0 bases and J dropped 4; count of bases not matched to a gene: 2. Germline CDR1 reads LGHNA; CDR2 reads YNFKEQ. The length of the CDR3 is 16 residues. The CDR3 sequence: CASSQEASGGYNEQFF. Written as DNA, the CDR3 is TGTGCCAGCAGCCAAGAGGCTAGCGGGGGGTACAATGAGCAGTTCTTC.

This clonotype was detected many times. This sequence joins TRBV15 and TRBJ2-3; 8 bases are a match to TRBD2. The CDR3 is 15 amino acids. V lost 4 bases and J lost 5; bases outside the gene matches: 8. Germline values: CDR1 LNHNV, CDR2 YYDKDF (reference sequence). Written as DNA, the CDR3 is TGTGCCACCAGCATACGGGGGGGCCTTGGAGATACGCAGTATTTT. Amino acid sequence: CATSIRGGLGDTQYF.

This clonotype occurred a few times. The J gene is TRBJ2-1, the V gene TRBV7-9, with TRBD1 as a possible D gene (6 bases). The CDR3 covers 15 residues. CDR1 is SEHNR and CDR2 is FQNEAQ in the germline V gene (reference sequence). V lost 0 bases, J lost 7 bases, and 13 bases lay in between. This CDR3 reads CASSLAGAITNEQFF. Written as DNA, the CDR3 is TGTGCCAGCAGCTTAGCGGGGGCAATTACAAATGAGCAGTTCTTC.

Only one count was recorded for this clonotype. This chain links TRBV14 with TRBJ2-5, with 10 bases lining up with TRBD2. The junction had 7 bases not matched to a gene; V was cut back by 4 bases and J by 5 bases. The CDR3 sequence is 15 residues long. From germline, CDR1 is SGHDN and CDR2 FVKESK. For the CDR3, the DNA is TGTGCCAGCAGCCCCCTGGGGACTAGCGTTGAGACCCAGTACTTC. Translated, it gives CASSPLGTSVETQYF.

CDR3 sequence reads: CASSMDPFNSPLHF. Here the CDR3 DNA reads TGTGCCAGCAGCATGGACCCTTTCAATTCACCCCTCCACTTT. V and J are TRBV11-2 and TRBJ1-6, with unresolved D. Trimming stripped 5 bases from V and 7 bases from J, with 12 bases between. The CDR3 runs 14 residues. In germline, CDR1 is SGHAT, CDR2 FQNNGV.

This clonotype showed up many times. The V call is TRBV7-2, the J call TRBJ2-7; D is uncertain. Germline CDR1 SGHTA, CDR2 FQGNSA. CDR3 length: 11 residues. Trimming left V 4 bases short and J 6 bases short, with 7 bases between. CDR3 in DNA: TGTGCCAGCAGCTCCCACTCCGAGCAGTACTTC. Translating it yields CASSSHSEQYF.

This sequence joins TRBV5-6 and TRBJ1-2; the match to TRBD1 covers 8 bases. CDR1 is SGHDT, CDR2 YYEEEE, per germline. CDR3 size: 14 residues. J lost 4 bases, V lost 0 bases, and 2 bases had no gene match. Here the CDR3 DNA reads TGTGCCAGCAGCTTGGGACAGGGGACCTATGGCTACACCTTC. Translating it yields CASSLGQGTYGYTF.

The V gene is TRBV6-6, the J gene TRBJ1-1; weak D call: TRBD1 (6 bases). The germline V gene has CDR1 MNHNY and CDR2 SVGAGI (reference sequence). V was cut by 0 bases and J by 4 bases, with 12 bases left in between. This CDR3 has 15 amino acids. CDR3 bases: TGTGCCAGCAGTTACTCTGCAGGGGCGAGCACTGAAGCTTTCTTT. Amino acids: CASSYSAGASTEAFF.

This clonotype was found a few times. V gene TRBV9 combines with J gene TRBJ1-1; D may be TRBD1 (6 bases). The germline gives CDR1 SGDLS, CDR2 YYNGEE. The CDR3 is 14 amino acids. Trimming took off 3 bases at V and 2 bases at J, with 11 bases between the two ends. The CDR3 sequence: CASSEGGHNTEAFF. CDR3 sequence (DNA): TGTGCCAGCAGCGAGGGGGGGCACAACACTGAAGCTTTCTTT.

The rearrangement uses TRBV9 and TRBJ2-7; perhaps TRBD1 as D (6 bases). The length of the CDR3 is 16 residues. CDR1 and CDR2 from the germline V gene are SGDLS and YYNGEE. V was shortened by 0 bases and J by 4 bases, with 17 bases between the two germline ends. The CDR3 reads CASSVGGEDRVYEQYF. The CDR3 DNA reads as TGTGCCAGCAGCGTAGGTGGAGAGGACAGAGTATACGAGCAGTACTTC.